Each of the 24 T cell receptor beta chains below was sequenced from the same sample in a study of identical twins. TCRdb re-derived calls from the 5' RACE reads in MiXCR, one entry per CDR3 protein. This sample has some 660,000 distinct CDR3 sequences, with 8.5% to 9% found just once. The sample also formed part of further work on yellow fever vaccine responses in identical twins.

What was sequenced was PBMCs. Receptor source: a woman between 18 and 30 years old in good health.

This clonotype was counted between two and nine times. CDR3 sequence (DNA): TGCGCCAGCAGCTTTAGGGGGTCCGGGGGGAGCTCCTACGAGCAGTACTTC. The encoded protein is CASSFRGSGGSSYEQYF. The chain combines TRBV5-1 with TRBJ2-7; a possible D gene is TRBD2 (7 bases). Between the trimmed V and J ends, which lost 2 bases and 0 bases, there was a span of 18 bases. CDR3 length: 17 amino acids. Germline loops: CDR1 SGHRS, CDR2 YFSETQ.

Only a few counts were recorded for this clonotype. The V gene is TRBV6-5, the J gene TRBJ2-1; 10 positions agree with TRBD2. V shed 0 bases, J shed 1 base, and the junction held 3 bases outside the gene matches. CDR1 and CDR2 (germline): MNHEY, SVGAGI. CDR3 size: 17 residues. CDR3 DNA: TGTGCCAGCAGTTACTCCGGACTAGCGGAGTCCTACAATGAGCAGTTCTTC. It codes for CASSYSGLAESYNEQFF.

This clonotype was observed at least ten times. The chain uses TRBV20-1 and TRBJ2-3; D might be TRBD2 (6 bases). The CDR3 length is 13 residues. Trimming removed 8 bases at V and 6 bases at J, with 18 bases between. The germline V gene encodes CDR1 DFQATT and CDR2 SNEGSKA (reference sequence). DNA of the CDR3: TGCAGTCTCAACCTCCCTAGCGAGGATACGCAGTATTTT. Amino acid sequence: CSLNLPSEDTQYF.

There are many counts of this clonotype. This chain uses TRBV2 with TRBJ2-3; D is unresolved. This CDR3 has 16 residues. Trimming took 9 bases from V and 0 from J, leaving 19 bases between them. Germline-derived CDR1 and CDR2 are SNHLY and FYNNEI. CDR3: CARTSVLQDSTDTQYF. In DNA form, the CDR3 reads TGTGCCAGGACTTCAGTTCTACAAGATAGCACAGATACGCAGTATTTT.

The chain combines TRBV12-5 with TRBJ2-1, with 10 bases identical to TRBD2. V shed 6 bases, J shed 8 bases, and the junction held 13 bases outside the gene matches. This CDR3 is 16 amino acids long. Germline V CDR1 and CDR2: LGHNT, FRNRAP. The CDR3 DNA is TGTGCTAGTGGGGCCGTCGAACTAGCGGGACGGGATGAGCAGTTCTTC. Translated: CASGAVELAGRDEQFF.

V gene TRBV20-1 combines with J gene TRBJ1-2; 9 nucleotides match TRBD1. Trimming at V came to 6 bases and at J to 7 bases, leaving 6 bases not matched to a gene. The germline gives CDR1 DFQATT, CDR2 SNEGSKA (reference sequence). The CDR3 consists of 12 residues. CDR3 nucleotides: TGCAGTGCGGTCGACAGGGGGGCTGGCTACACCTTC. It specifies CSAVDRGAGYTF.

There are a few counts of this clonotype. The rearrangement links TRBV24-1 to TRBJ2-5, with D perhaps matching TRBD2 (6 bases). The V gene lost 7 bases and the J gene lost 0 bases, with 8 bases spanning the gap. The CDR3 length is 13 residues. Germline CDR1 reads KGHDR; CDR2 reads SFDVKD. The CDR3 loop is CATRGGYQETQYF. CDR3 bases: TGTGCCACCAGAGGAGGGTACCAAGAGACCCAGTACTTC.

The table lists this clonotype with a few counts. This sequence joins TRBV5-6 and TRBJ2-7, with 10 bases that match TRBD1. V lost 1 base, J lost 6 bases, and 10 bases stayed unmatched. The CDR3 covers 16 residues. Per germline, CDR1 SGHDT and CDR2 YYEEEE. CDR3 residues: CASSLPPGQGIGEQYF. CDR3 DNA sequence: TGTGCCAGCAGCTTGCCCCCGGGACAGGGGATCGGCGAGCAGTACTTC.

This clonotype was observed a few times. The CDR3 region is CASSQAIQGPLTDTQYF. The CDR3 DNA is TGCGCCAGCAGCCAAGCGATTCAGGGGCCTCTCACAGATACGCAGTATTTT. The V call is TRBV4-1, the J call TRBJ2-3; TRBD1 might be the D (6 bases). Germline CDR1 MGHRA, CDR2 YSYEKL. Trimming removed 1 base from V and 2 bases from J, with 16 bases in between. The CDR3 spans 17 residues.

The table lists this clonotype with a few counts. The gene calls are TRBV6-1 and TRBJ2-3, with D possibly being TRBD2 (6 bases). The V gene lost 11 bases and the J gene lost 2 bases, with 17 bases spanning the gap. Germline CDR1 reads MNHNS; CDR2 reads SASEGT. The CDR3 contains 14 residues. The CDR3 DNA is TGTGCCGCACGCCCGGGAGCCCCCACAGATACGCAGTATTTT. Translation gives CAARPGAPTDTQYF.

This clonotype was seen more than once but under ten times. The chain has TRBV5-1 and TRBJ2-1; tentative D call: TRBD1 (6 bases). Trimming cost V 1 base and J 7 bases, with 15 bases left between them. In germline, CDR1 is SGHRS, CDR2 YFSETQ. This CDR3 contains 15 residues. The CDR3 sequence is CASSLTGKGVNEQFF. CDR3 DNA: TGCGCCAGCAGCTTGACAGGGAAGGGGGTGAATGAGCAGTTCTTC.

V gene TRBV28 combines with J gene TRBJ2-7; 10 nucleotides agree with TRBD1. In germline, CDR1 is MDHEN, CDR2 SYDVKM. This CDR3 is built from 18 residues. V trimming: 2 bases; J trimming: 3 bases; junction bases outside the gene matches: 13. The CDR3 region has the DNA TGTGCCAGCAGTTTAGAATATCCCCGGGACAGGGGCCTCTACGAGCAGTACTTC. As protein: CASSLEYPRDRGLYEQYF.

This chain connects TRBV4-3 to TRBJ2-2, with D maybe TRBD1 (5 bases). V gave up 7 bases and J gave up 4 bases, with 19 bases separating them. Germline V gene data show CDR1 as LGHNA and CDR2 as YSLEER. The length of the CDR3 is 16 residues. The CDR3: CASTVGAQASTGELFF. The CDR3 nucleotides read TGCGCCAGCACGGTTGGGGCGCAGGCGAGCACCGGGGAGCTGTTTTTT.

V gene TRBV12-3 or TRBV12-4 combines with J gene TRBJ2-1; 10 nucleotides agree with TRBD1. Germline trimming cut 1 base from V and 10 bases from J; bases unmatched to any gene: 7. The CDR3 is 15 residues long. CDR3 region: CASSLGGTGVDEQFF. CDR3 DNA sequence: TGTGCCAGCAGTTTAGGGGGGACAGGGGTGGACGAGCAGTTCTTC.

J is TRBJ2-1 and V is TRBV11-2; TRBD2 might be the D (5 bases). V dropped 1 base and J dropped 0 bases, with 25 bases sitting between them. The CDR3 is 21 residues long. Germline V lookup: CDR1 SGHAT, CDR2 FQNNGV. The CDR3 loop is CASSLVGELVSGLSSYNEQFF. The CDR3, as DNA: TGTGCCAGCAGCTTAGTTGGGGAACTAGTATCCGGTTTGAGCTCCTACAATGAGCAGTTCTTC. The variable domain in full, completed from reference TRBV11-2 and TRBJ2-1, reads EAGVAQSPRYKIIEKRQSVAFWCNPISGHATLYWYQQILGQGPKLLIQFQNNGVVDDSQLPKDRFSAERLKGVDSTLKIQPAKLEDSAVYLCASSLVGELVSGLSSYNEQFFGPGTRLTVL.

V and J are TRBV29-1 and TRBJ1-1, with a tentative D call TRBD1 (5 bases). The germline V gene encodes CDR1 SQVTM and CDR2 ANQGSEA. Trimming shortened V by 7 bases and J by 5 bases, and 14 bases separated the two germline ends. The CDR3 is 12 residues long. In DNA, the CDR3 is TGCAGCGCCGTCCCACAGGAAACTGAAGCTTTCTTT. Translating it yields CSAVPQETEAFF.

This clonotype was seen more than once but under ten times. The chain uses TRBV20-1 and TRBJ2-2; 10 bases fit TRBD2. The junction had 5 bases not matched to a gene; V was cut back by 0 bases and J by 4 bases. The length of the CDR3 is 16 residues. Per the germline V gene, CDR1 is DFQATT and CDR2 is SNEGSKA (reference sequence). The CDR3 reads CSARDPQREGTGELFF. The CDR3 DNA follows: TGCAGTGCTAGAGATCCCCAGCGGGAGGGCACCGGGGAGCTGTTTTTT.

This clonotype was detected many times. The V call is TRBV20-1, the J call TRBJ2-7, with 12 bases that match TRBD2. Trimming removed 1 base from V and 3 bases from J; junction bases left unmatched: 1. The length of the CDR3 is 14 residues. Germline lookup yields CDR1 DFQATT and CDR2 SNEGSKA (reference sequence). In nucleotides, the CDR3 is TGCAGTGCTAGAGGACTAGCGGGAGACTACGAGCAGTACTTC. Amino acid sequence: CSARGLAGDYEQYF.

The chain is built from TRBV7-6 and TRBJ2-2; a weak D match, TRBD2 (6 bases). Trimming stripped 4 bases from V and 0 bases from J, with 12 bases between. The CDR3 is made up of 16 amino acids. Per the germline V gene, CDR1 is SGHVS and CDR2 is FNYEAQ. As DNA, the CDR3 is TGTGCCAGCAGCTCCGAAATAGCGGCGAACACCGGGGAGCTGTTTTTT. This translates into CASSSEIAANTGELFF. The whole variable domain, filled in from reference TRBV7-6 and TRBJ2-2, reads GAGVSQSPRYKVTKRGQDVALRCDPISGHVSLYWYRQALGQGPEFLTYFNYEAQQDKSGLPNDRFSAERPEGSISTLTIQRTEQRDSAMYRCASSSEIAANTGELFFGEGSRLTVL.

This clonotype was observed at least ten times. The chain carries TRBV20-1 and TRBJ2-7, with TRBD1 matching 7 bases. The germline V gene has CDR1 DFQATT and CDR2 SNEGSKA (reference sequence). This CDR3 contains 11 residues. CDR3 protein: CSARQGYEQYF. CDR3 sequence (DNA): TGCAGCGCCAGACAGGGCTACGAGCAGTACTTC.

This sequence joins TRBV6-6 and TRBJ2-4; D possibly uses TRBD1 or TRBD2 (6 bases each). V was trimmed by 7 bases and J by 9 bases, leaving 13 bases between them. The germline CDR1 and CDR2 sequences are MNHNY and SVGAGI (reference sequence). The CDR3 sequence is 12 residues long. The CDR3 region has the DNA TGTGCCAGCACCTTGGAGGGGGGCATTCAGTACTTC. Its protein is CASTLEGGIQYF.

This sequence joins TRBV7-2 and TRBJ2-2, with 10 bases aligning to TRBD2. The germline gives CDR1 SGHTA, CDR2 FQGNSA. The ends lost 5 bases at V and 4 bases at J; junction bases unmatched: 10. This CDR3 is 17 amino acids long. CDR3 bases: TGTGCCAGCAGCCCATGGACTAGCGGAGCGGGCACCGGGGAGCTGTTTTTT. Encoded protein: CASSPWTSGAGTGELFF.

The chain recombines TRBV24-1 with TRBJ2-3; a possible D gene is TRBD2 (6 bases). Between the trimmed V and J ends, which lost 5 bases and 5 bases, there was a span of 13 bases. Germline V gene data show CDR1 as KGHDR and CDR2 as SFDVKD. The CDR3 spans 14 residues. In DNA, the CDR3 is TGTGCCACCAGTGCCACCGCGGGGCGAGATACGCAGTATTTT. Translating gives CATSATAGRDTQYF.

There are many counts of this clonotype. The rearrangement uses TRBV25-1 and TRBJ1-4; D unresolved. Germline V gene lookup returns CDR1 MGHDK and CDR2 SYGVNS. V gave up 4 bases and J gave up 8 bases, with 17 bases separating them. This CDR3 contains 15 residues. The CDR3 region has the DNA TGTGCCAGCAGTGCCCCCGGGGTATACGGGGAAAAACTGTTTTTT. It yields the protein CASSAPGVYGEKLFF.